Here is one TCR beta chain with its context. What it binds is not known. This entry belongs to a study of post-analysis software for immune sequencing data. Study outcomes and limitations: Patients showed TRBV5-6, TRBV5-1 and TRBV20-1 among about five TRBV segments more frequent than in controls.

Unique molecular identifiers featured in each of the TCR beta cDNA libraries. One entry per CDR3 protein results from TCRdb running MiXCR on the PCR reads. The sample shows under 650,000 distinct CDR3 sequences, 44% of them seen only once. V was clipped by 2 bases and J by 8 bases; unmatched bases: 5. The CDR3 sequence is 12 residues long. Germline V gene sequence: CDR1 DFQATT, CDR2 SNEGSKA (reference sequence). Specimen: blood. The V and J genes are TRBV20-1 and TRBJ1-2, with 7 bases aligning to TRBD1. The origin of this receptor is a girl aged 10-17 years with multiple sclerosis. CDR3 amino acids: CSARLTGRGYTF. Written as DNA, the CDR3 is TGCAGTGCTAGACTGACAGGGAGGGGCTACACCTTC.